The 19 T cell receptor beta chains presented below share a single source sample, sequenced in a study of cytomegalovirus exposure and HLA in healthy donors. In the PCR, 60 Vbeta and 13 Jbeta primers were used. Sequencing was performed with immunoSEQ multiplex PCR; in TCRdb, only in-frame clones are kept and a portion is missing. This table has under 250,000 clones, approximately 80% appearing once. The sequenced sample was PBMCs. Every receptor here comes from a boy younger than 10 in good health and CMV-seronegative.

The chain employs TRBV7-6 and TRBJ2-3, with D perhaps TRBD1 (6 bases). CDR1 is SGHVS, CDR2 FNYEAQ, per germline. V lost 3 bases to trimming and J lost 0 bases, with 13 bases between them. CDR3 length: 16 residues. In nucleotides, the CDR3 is TGTGCCAGCAGCTTGGCTCAAGGACAGAGCACAGATACGCAGTATTTT. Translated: CASSLAQGQSTDTQYF.

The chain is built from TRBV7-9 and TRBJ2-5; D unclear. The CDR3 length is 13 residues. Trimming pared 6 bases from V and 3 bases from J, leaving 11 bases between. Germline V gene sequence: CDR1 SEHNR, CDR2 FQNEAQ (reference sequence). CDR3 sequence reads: CASRGVAEETQYF. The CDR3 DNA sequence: TGTGCCAGCAGAGGAGTGGCAGAAGAGACCCAGTACTTC. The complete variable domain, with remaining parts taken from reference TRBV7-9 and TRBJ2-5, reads DTGVSQNPRHKITKRGQNVTFRCDPISEHNRLYWYRQTLGQGPEFLTYFQNEAQLEKSRLLSDRFSAERPKGSFSTLEIQRTEQGDSAMYLCASRGVAEETQYFGPGTRLLVL.

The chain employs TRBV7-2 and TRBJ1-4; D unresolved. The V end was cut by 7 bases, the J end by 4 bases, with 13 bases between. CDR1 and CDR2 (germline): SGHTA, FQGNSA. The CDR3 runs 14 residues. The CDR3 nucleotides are TGTGCCAGCACTGAGATGGAGGGTAATGAAAAACTGTTTTTT. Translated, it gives CASTEMEGNEKLFF.

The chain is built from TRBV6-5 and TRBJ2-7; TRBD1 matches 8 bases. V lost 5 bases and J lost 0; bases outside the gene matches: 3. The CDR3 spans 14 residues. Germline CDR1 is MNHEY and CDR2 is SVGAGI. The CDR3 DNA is TGTGCCAGCAGTCCCGGACAGGGCTCCTACGAGCAGTACTTC. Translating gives CASSPGQGSYEQYF.

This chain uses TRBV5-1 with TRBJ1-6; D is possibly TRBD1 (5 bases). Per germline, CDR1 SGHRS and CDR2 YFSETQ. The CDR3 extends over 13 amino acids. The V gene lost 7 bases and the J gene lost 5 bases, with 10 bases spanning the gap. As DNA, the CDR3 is TGCGCCAGCCACAGGTACCATAATTCACCCCTCCACTTT. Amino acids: CASHRYHNSPLHF.

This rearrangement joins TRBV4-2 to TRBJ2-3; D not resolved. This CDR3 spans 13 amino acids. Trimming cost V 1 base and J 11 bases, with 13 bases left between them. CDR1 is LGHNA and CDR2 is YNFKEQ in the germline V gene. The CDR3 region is CASSQAWLGQQYF. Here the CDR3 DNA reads TGTGCCAGCAGCCAAGCTTGGCTAGGCCAGCAGTATTTT.

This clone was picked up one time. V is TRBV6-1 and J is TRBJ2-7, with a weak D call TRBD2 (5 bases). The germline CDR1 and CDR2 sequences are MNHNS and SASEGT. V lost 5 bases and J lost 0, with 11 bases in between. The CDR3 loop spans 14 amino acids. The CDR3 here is CASSRGSLSYEQYF. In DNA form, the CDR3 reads TGTGCCAGCAGTCGCGGGTCCCTCTCCTACGAGCAGTACTTC.

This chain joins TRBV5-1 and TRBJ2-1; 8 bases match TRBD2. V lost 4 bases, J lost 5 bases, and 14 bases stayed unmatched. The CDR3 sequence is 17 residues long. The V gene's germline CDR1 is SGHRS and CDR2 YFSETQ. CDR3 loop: CASSLERSGSGHNEQFF. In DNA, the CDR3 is TGCGCCAGCAGCCTGGAAAGGAGCGGGAGCGGCCACAATGAGCAGTTCTTC.

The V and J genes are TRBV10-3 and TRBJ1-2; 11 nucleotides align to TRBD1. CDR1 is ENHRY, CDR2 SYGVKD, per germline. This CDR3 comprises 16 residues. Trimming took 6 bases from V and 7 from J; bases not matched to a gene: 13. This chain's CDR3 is CAIRSRPGQGVGGYTF. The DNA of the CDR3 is TGTGCCATCAGGAGTAGACCGGGACAGGGGGTTGGTGGCTACACCTTC.

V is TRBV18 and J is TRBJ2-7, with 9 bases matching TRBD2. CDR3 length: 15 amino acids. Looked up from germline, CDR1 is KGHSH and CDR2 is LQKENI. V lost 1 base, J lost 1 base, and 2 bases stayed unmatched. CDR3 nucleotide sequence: TGTGCCAGCTCACCACTAGCGGGAGAGTCCTACGAGCAGTACTTC. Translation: CASSPLAGESYEQYF.

The CDR3 nucleotides read TGTGCCAGCAGTTCGCGACAGGGAGGCCAGCCCCAGCATTTT. Translated, it gives CASSSRQGGQPQHF. The chain couples TRBV6-6 to TRBJ1-5, with TRBD1 matching 7 bases. The CDR3 runs to 14 residues. With V trimmed by 4 bases and J by 7 bases, 7 bases remained unmatched. The germline V gene encodes CDR1 MNHNY and CDR2 SVGAGI (reference sequence).

CDR3 DNA: TGTGCCAGCTCTGGCGGCGGGAGCTCCTACGAGCAGTACTTC. Translation gives CASSGGGSSYEQYF. The chain has TRBV2 and TRBJ2-7; 7 nucleotides agree with TRBD2. Germline trimming cut 8 bases from V and 0 bases from J; bases unmatched to any gene: 7. Germline CDR1 and CDR2: SNHLY and FYNNEI. The CDR3 extends over 14 amino acids.

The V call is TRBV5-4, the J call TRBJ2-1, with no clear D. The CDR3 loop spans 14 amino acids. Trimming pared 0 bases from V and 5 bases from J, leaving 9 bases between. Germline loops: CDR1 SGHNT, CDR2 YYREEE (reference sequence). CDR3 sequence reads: CASSLAATNNEQFF. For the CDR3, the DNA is TGTGCCAGCAGCTTGGCTGCTACCAACAATGAGCAGTTCTTC.

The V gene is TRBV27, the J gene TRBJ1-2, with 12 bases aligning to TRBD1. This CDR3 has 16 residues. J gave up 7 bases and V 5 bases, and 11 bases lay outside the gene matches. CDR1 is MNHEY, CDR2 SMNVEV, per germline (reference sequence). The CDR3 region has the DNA TGTGCCAGCAGTCCCTCGACGGGACAGGGGGCGTGTGGCTACACCTTC. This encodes CASSPSTGQGACGYTF.

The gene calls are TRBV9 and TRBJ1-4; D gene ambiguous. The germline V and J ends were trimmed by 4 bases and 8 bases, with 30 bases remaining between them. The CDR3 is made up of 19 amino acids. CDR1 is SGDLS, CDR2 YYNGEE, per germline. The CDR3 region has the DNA TGTGCCAGCAGCCACAACCCGCGGAGGTCGGTGGGCGGAGTGGAAAAACTGTTTTTT. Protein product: CASSHNPRRSVGGVEKLFF. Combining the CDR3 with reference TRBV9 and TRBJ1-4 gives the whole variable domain DSGVTQTPKHLITATGQRVTLRCSPRSGDLSVYWYQQSLDQGLQFLIQYYNGEERAKGNILERFSAQQFPDLHSELNLSSLELGDSALYFCASSHNPRRSVGGVEKLFFGSGTQLSVL.

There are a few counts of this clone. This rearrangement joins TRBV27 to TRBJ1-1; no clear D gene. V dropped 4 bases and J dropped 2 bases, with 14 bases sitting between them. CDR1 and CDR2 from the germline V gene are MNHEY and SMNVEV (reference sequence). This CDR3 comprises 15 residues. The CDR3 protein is CASSSHGSLNTEAFF. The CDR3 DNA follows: TGTGCCAGCAGTTCCCACGGGAGCCTTAACACTGAAGCTTTCTTT.

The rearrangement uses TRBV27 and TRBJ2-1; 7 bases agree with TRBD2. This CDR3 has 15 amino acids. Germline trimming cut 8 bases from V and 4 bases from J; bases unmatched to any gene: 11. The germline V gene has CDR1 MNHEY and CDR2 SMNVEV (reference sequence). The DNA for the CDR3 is TGTGCCAGCTGCCTAGCGGCTATAAAATACAATGAGCAGTTCTTC. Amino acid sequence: CASCLAAIKYNEQFF.

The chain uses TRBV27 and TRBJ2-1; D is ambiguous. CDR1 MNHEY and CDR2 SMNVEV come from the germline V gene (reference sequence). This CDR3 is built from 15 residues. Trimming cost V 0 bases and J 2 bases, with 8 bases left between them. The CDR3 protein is CASSLSGGTYNEQFF. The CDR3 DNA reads TGTGCCAGCAGTTTATCAGGCGGCACCTACAATGAGCAGTTCTTC.

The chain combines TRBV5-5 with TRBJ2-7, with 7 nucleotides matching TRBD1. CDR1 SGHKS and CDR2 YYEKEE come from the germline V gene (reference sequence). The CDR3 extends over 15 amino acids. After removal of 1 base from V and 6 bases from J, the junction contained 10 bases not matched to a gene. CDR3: CASSLLAGGQSEQYF. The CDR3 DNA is TGTGCCAGCAGCTTGTTGGCAGGGGGTCAATCCGAGCAGTACTTC.